This T cell receptor beta chain was profiled in a study of blood T cell repertoires in COVID-19. Study background: Both acute and convalescent COVID-19 samples were obtained from the United States, Italy and Spain. Sources were T cells, B-cell-depleted T cells, or PBMCs; the material itself was cDNA or gDNA.

This clone was counted a few times. Per the original data handling: Researchers report that nucleated cell counts were estimated from reference gene primer amplification. TCRdb's table, derived via immunoSEQ multiplex PCR, lists solely in-frame clones and lacks some. The DNA was the basis for D and trimming; V, J and clone size are from that table. In the table there are around 370,000 clones, more than 75% of which are singletons. This CDR3 has 16 residues. The germline gives CDR1 MNHEY, CDR2 SVGEGT. Trimming took off 3 bases at V and 2 bases at J, with 11 bases between the two ends. All enrollees were about 18 to 95 years old and from roughly 26 US areas.

The rearrangement links TRBV6-2 or TRBV6-3 to TRBJ1-6; a weak D match, TRBD1 (6 bases). Input material: PBMCs or T cells enriched from blood (not recorded which). This sequence was found in a young woman who had recovered from COVID-19. Here the CDR3 reads CASSYGGATYNSPLHF. The DNA of the CDR3 is TGTGCCAGCAGTTATGGGGGGGCTACCTATAATTCACCCCTCCACTTT.